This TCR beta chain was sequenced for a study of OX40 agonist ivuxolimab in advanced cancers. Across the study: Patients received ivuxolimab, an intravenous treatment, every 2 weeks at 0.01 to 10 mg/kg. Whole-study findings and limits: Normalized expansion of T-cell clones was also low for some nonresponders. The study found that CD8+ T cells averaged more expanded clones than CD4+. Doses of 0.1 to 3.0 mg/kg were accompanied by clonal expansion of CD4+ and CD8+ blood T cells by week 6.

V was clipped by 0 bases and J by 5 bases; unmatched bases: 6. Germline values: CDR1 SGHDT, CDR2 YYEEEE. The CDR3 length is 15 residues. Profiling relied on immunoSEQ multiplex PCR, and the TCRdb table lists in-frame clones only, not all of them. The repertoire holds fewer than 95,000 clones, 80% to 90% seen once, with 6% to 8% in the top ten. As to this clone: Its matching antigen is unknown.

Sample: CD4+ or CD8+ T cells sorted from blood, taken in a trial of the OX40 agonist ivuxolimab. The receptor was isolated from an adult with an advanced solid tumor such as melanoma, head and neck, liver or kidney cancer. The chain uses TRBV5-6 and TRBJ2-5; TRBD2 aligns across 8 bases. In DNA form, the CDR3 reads TGTGCCAGCAGCTTGGTGCTAGCGGGTGTGGAGACCCAGTACTTC. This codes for CASSLVLAGVETQYF.